This TCR beta chain was documented in a study of blood T cell repertoires in COVID-19. Between the trimmed V and J ends, which lost 5 bases and 4 bases, there was a span of 13 bases. This CDR3 has 14 amino acids. Germline-derived CDR1 and CDR2 are SGHTA and FQGNSA. Sequencing used immunoSEQ multiplex PCR; TCRdb keeps in-frame clones, though not all of them. The sample contains roughly 250,000 clones, about 85% of which appear only once. This receptor was obtained from a woman aged 30 to 39 with acute COVID-19. This chain joins TRBV7-2 and TRBJ2-3; no firm D call. Sequenced input: PBMCs or T cells enriched from blood (not recorded which). The CDR3 region is CASSEGGPPDTQYF. CDR3 in DNA: TGTGCCAGCAGCGAAGGCGGTCCACCAGATACGCAGTATTTT.